Listed here are 20 T cell receptor beta chains from one sample, sequenced in a study of T cell repertoires in cytomegalovirus infection. TCRdb used MiXCR to reprocess the reads, holding one entry per CDR3 protein. The sample includes 230,000 or so distinct CDR3 sequences, about 17% of them seen just once. The material sequenced was CD8+ T cells from PBMCs. These receptor sequences come from a human donor in good health (CMV status not recorded). Some clones in this sample may be carry-over from other donors' samples.

The chain carries TRBV7-9 and TRBJ1-6; 7 bases line up with TRBD1. This CDR3 spans 14 amino acids. From germline, CDR1 is SEHNR and CDR2 FQNEAQ (reference sequence). V gave up 4 bases and J gave up 7 bases; unmatched junction bases: 4. In nucleotides, the CDR3 is TGTGCCAGCAGCTCCCCCAGGGGGAATTCACCCCTCCACTTT. It translates to CASSSPRGNSPLHF.

This clonotype came up a few times. The chain couples TRBV14 to TRBJ2-6; 9 nucleotides match TRBD2. This CDR3 is 19 amino acids long. J lost 0 bases, V lost 3 bases, and 9 bases had no gene match. The germline V gene has CDR1 SGHDN and CDR2 FVKESK. As DNA, the CDR3 is TGTGCCAGCAGCCAGCGGGAGGGGACCTATTACTCTGGGGCCAACGTCCTGACTTTC. This encodes CASSQREGTYYSGANVLTF.

The rearrangement joins TRBV20-1 to TRBJ2-1; 11 bases agree with TRBD2. Germline CDR1 DFQATT, CDR2 SNEGSKA (reference sequence). V dropped 1 base and J dropped 7; count of bases not matched to a gene: 9. The CDR3 loop spans 16 amino acids. The CDR3 protein is CSARGGVAGGLNEQFF. CDR3 bases: TGCAGTGCTAGAGGCGGGGTAGCGGGGGGGTTGAATGAGCAGTTCTTC.

This clonotype has ten or more counts. The gene calls are TRBV27 and TRBJ2-2; 7 bases fit TRBD2. The junction had 5 bases not matched to a gene; V was cut back by 7 bases and J by 6 bases. The CDR3 is made up of 13 amino acids. CDR1 MNHEY and CDR2 SMNVEV come from the germline V gene (reference sequence). CDR3 residues: CASTWGGSGELFF. The CDR3 DNA is TGTGCCAGCACCTGGGGAGGGTCCGGGGAGCTGTTTTTT.

In its sample, this clonotype was seen many times. The gene calls are TRBV27 and TRBJ1-2; 10 bases line up with TRBD1. The V gene end was trimmed by 4 bases and the J gene end by 5 bases; junction bases not matched to a gene: 7. The CDR3 contains 15 residues. Germline CDR1 is MNHEY and CDR2 is SMNVEV (reference sequence). Written as DNA, the CDR3 is TGTGCCAGCAGTTCCCGACAGGGGGCGATTTATGGCTACACCTTC. Protein: CASSSRQGAIYGYTF.

This clonotype came up a few times. This sequence joins TRBV5-5 and TRBJ2-7; the match to TRBD1 covers 8 bases. The germline CDR1 and CDR2 sequences are SGHKS and YYEKEE (reference sequence). V shed 1 base, J shed 2 bases, and the junction held 2 bases outside the gene matches. The CDR3 has 14 residues. CDR3 nucleotide sequence: TGTGCCAGCAGCTTGACACAGGGGGCCTACGAGCAGTACTTC. The encoded protein is CASSLTQGAYEQYF.

This clonotype appeared many times. The rearrangement joins TRBV6-5 to TRBJ2-1; 9 bases agree with TRBD2. CDR1 and CDR2 from the germline V gene are MNHEY and SVGAGI. V gave up 8 bases and J gave up 2 bases; unmatched junction bases: 4. The CDR3 totals 14 residues. The CDR3 bases are TGTGCCAGCGGTAGCGGGGGTACCTACAATGAGCAGTTCTTC. This encodes CASGSGGTYNEQFF.

In its sample, this clonotype was seen many times. This chain links TRBV6-5 with TRBJ2-7; D may be TRBD2 (6 bases). Germline CDR1 reads MNHEY; CDR2 reads SVGAGI. V was cut by 0 bases and J by 2 bases, with 11 bases left in between. The CDR3 extends over 15 amino acids. CDR3 nucleotides: TGTGCCAGCAGTTACTCGAAACGCGGGGCCTACGAGCAGTACTTC. Translated: CASSYSKRGAYEQYF.

In this sample, this clonotype turned up many times. J is TRBJ2-1 and V is TRBV24-1; perhaps TRBD2 as D (6 bases). The CDR3 runs to 17 residues. Germline V CDR1 and CDR2: KGHDR, SFDVKD. Trimming pared 6 bases from V and 4 bases from J, leaving 21 bases between. CDR3 in amino acids: CATSLEGMRPIYNEQFF. Written as DNA, the CDR3 is TGTGCCACCAGTTTGGAGGGGATGAGACCTATTTACAATGAGCAGTTCTTC.

Ten or more counts support this clonotype. The rearrangement joins TRBV7-2 to TRBJ2-7, with D perhaps matching TRBD1 (7 bases). V was pared by 5 bases and J by 3 bases, with 17 bases between. CDR3 size: 15 residues. Germline CDR1 is SGHTA and CDR2 is FQGNSA. CDR3 sequence (DNA): TGTGCCAGCAGCGGAGGGGGCGGAGGGGGCTACGAGCAGTACTTC. This translates into CASSGGGGGGYEQYF.

J is TRBJ1-1 and V is TRBV20-1, with TRBD1 identical over 12 bases. The CDR3 length is 13 residues. Per the germline V gene, CDR1 is DFQATT and CDR2 is SNEGSKA (reference sequence). J gave up 5 bases and V 6 bases, and 4 bases lay outside the gene matches. The CDR3 DNA reads as TGCAGTGCCGGGACAGGGGGCTGGACTGAAGCTTTCTTT. Translated, it gives CSAGTGGWTEAFF.

The CDR3 DNA sequence: TGTGCCAGCAGTTTAATACATCAGAGCTCCTACGAGCAGTACTTC. Translating gives CASSLIHQSSYEQYF. V and J are TRBV28 and TRBJ2-7; D is unresolved. The CDR3 length is 15 residues. CDR1 is MDHEN and CDR2 is SYDVKM in the germline V gene. The V gene lost 2 bases and the J gene lost 0 bases, with 11 bases spanning the gap.

Only a few counts were recorded for this clonotype. The V call is TRBV5-6, the J call TRBJ2-5; 7 positions match TRBD1. The CDR3 consists of 14 residues. V lost 3 bases, J lost 1 base, and 3 bases stayed unmatched. Germline loops: CDR1 SGHDT, CDR2 YYEEEE. The DNA for the CDR3 is TGTGCCAGCAGCTCCCGGGACAGCCAAGAGACCCAGTACTTC. Protein: CASSSRDSQETQYF.

This clonotype appeared many times. The chain has TRBV6-6 and TRBJ1-1; the D gene is possibly TRBD1 (5 bases). Deletions cut 8 bases from V and 0 bases from J, with 16 bases between. In germline, CDR1 is MNHNY, CDR2 SVGAGI (reference sequence). The CDR3 has 15 residues. CDR3 in DNA: TGTGCCAGCCTCAGGACATGGGCCCTGAACACTGAAGCTTTCTTT. Protein sequence: CASLRTWALNTEAFF.

The chain combines TRBV5-1 with TRBJ1-4; 7 nucleotides match TRBD1. The trim removed 3 bases at V and 4 bases at J, leaving 3 bases unmatched. Germline lookup yields CDR1 SGHRS and CDR2 YFSETQ. The CDR3 spans 14 residues. This chain's CDR3 is CASSSDRLNEKLFF. The CDR3 nucleotides read TGCGCCAGCAGCTCGGACAGGCTTAATGAAAAACTGTTTTTT. The full variable domain, its missing parts supplied by reference TRBV5-1 and TRBJ1-4, is KAGVTQTPRYLIKTRGQQVTLSCSPISGHRSVSWYQQTPGQGLQFLFEYFSETQRNKGNFPGRFSGRQFSNSRSEMNVSTLELGDSALYLCASSSDRLNEKLFFGSGTQLSVL.

CDR3 in DNA: TGTGCCAGCAGTTTGGGGACACCCGGGGCCCAGTACTTC. Protein product: CASSLGTPGAQYF. This rearrangement joins TRBV28 to TRBJ2-5; TRBD1 might be the D (6 bases). Germline V CDR1 and CDR2: MDHEN, SYDVKM. V shed 3 bases and J shed 9 bases, with 14 bases lying between them. The CDR3 is made up of 13 amino acids.

This clonotype was recorded a few times. The CDR3 loop reads CASSLDGPYEQYF. CDR3 DNA sequence: TGTGCCAGCAGTCTAGACGGACCTTACGAGCAGTACTTC. The chain recombines TRBV28 with TRBJ2-7; D is uncertain. V was shortened by 5 bases and J by 4 bases, with 12 bases between the two germline ends. Germline-derived CDR1 and CDR2 are MDHEN and SYDVKM. The CDR3 sequence is 13 residues long.

The chain has TRBV6-5 and TRBJ2-3; D possibly corresponds to TRBD1 (6 bases). The CDR3 is made up of 14 amino acids. V was clipped by 8 bases and J by 0 bases, with 12 bases between them. From germline, CDR1 is MNHEY and CDR2 SVGAGI. The CDR3 here is CASCGQISTDTQYF. CDR3 DNA: TGTGCCAGCTGTGGACAGATAAGCACAGATACGCAGTATTTT.

V is TRBV4-1 and J is TRBJ1-1, with unresolved D. Trimming shortened V by 3 bases and J by 0 bases, and 8 bases separated the two germline ends. The CDR3 extends over 14 amino acids. Germline-derived CDR1 and CDR2 are MGHRA and YSYEKL. The CDR3 DNA follows: TGCGCCAGCAGCCACGAAACAGTGAACACTGAAGCTTTCTTT. Translating it yields CASSHETVNTEAFF.

In this sample, this clonotype turned up many times. The chain links TRBV7-8 to TRBJ2-7, with no clear D. The CDR3 extends over 16 amino acids. Trimming stripped 4 bases from V and 7 bases from J, with 23 bases between. Germline V CDR1 and CDR2: SGHVS, FQNEAQ. Written as DNA, the CDR3 is TGTGCCAGCAGCTCGCGGCGGACCTCCTTTGCTTTTGAGCAGTACTTC. This sequence encodes CASSSRRTSFAFEQYF.